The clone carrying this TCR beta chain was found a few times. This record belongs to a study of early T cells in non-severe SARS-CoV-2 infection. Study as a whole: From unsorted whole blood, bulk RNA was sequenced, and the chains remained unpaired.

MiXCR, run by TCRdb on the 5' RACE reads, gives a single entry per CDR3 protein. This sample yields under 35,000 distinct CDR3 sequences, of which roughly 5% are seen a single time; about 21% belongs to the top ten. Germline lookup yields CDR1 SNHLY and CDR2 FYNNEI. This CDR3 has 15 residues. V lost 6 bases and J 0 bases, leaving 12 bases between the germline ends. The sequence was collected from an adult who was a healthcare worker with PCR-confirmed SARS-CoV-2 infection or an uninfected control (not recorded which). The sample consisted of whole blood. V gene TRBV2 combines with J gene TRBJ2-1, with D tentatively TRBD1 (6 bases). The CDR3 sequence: CASRVTGSSYNEQFF. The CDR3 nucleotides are TGTGCCAGCAGGGTAACAGGGAGCTCCTACAATGAGCAGTTCTTC.